These 10 T cell receptor beta chains share one sample of origin, sequenced in a study of cytomegalovirus exposure and HLA in healthy donors. Here immunoSEQ multiplex PCR was the method, and the copy in TCRdb shows in-frame clones only, minus some. Among around 200,000 clones listed, about 80% were seen once. Specimen: PBMCs. These receptors were collected from a woman younger than 30 in good health and CMV-seropositive.

This clone occurred a few times. The chain employs TRBV14 and TRBJ1-1; D is unclear. Germline CDR1 SGHDN, CDR2 FVKESK. The CDR3 runs to 14 residues. Trimming cost V 0 bases and J 3 bases, with 8 bases left between them. The CDR3 DNA is TGTGCCAGCAGCCAAGATTGGCAGTACACTGAAGCTTTCTTT. Amino acid sequence: CASSQDWQYTEAFF.

In this sample, this clone turned up a few times. The chain uses TRBV19 and TRBJ2-2; weak D call: TRBD1 (6 bases). The ends were cut back, 5 bases at V and 2 bases at J, with 15 bases in the middle. This CDR3 contains 16 residues. Germline V gene sequence: CDR1 LNHDA, CDR2 SQIVND (reference sequence). The CDR3 nucleotides read TGTGCCAGTAGTCCCCCCGGGACAAGAAACACCGGGGAGCTGTTTTTT. It specifies CASSPPGTRNTGELFF.

The chain employs TRBV11-2 and TRBJ2-5; D perhaps matches TRBD2 (6 bases). The V gene's germline CDR1 is SGHAT and CDR2 FQNNGV. The CDR3 has 13 residues. Deletions cut 5 bases from V and 5 bases from J, with 12 bases between. The chain's CDR3 is CASSPGEDETQYF. The DNA of the CDR3 is TGTGCCAGCAGCCCCGGGGAGGATGAGACCCAGTACTTC.

The rearrangement links TRBV29-1 to TRBJ1-2; D is possibly TRBD1 (6 bases). This CDR3 has 11 residues. The germline CDR1 and CDR2 sequences are SQVTM and ANQGSEA. The germline V and J ends were trimmed by 2 bases and 8 bases, with 9 bases remaining between them. In nucleotides, the CDR3 is TGCAGCGTTGAACAGGGGCGAGGCTACACCTTC. The encoded protein is CSVEQGRGYTF. Full variable domain (outside the CDR3, taken from reference TRBV29-1 and TRBJ1-2): SAVISQKPSRDICQRGTSLTIQCQVDSQVTMMFWYRQQPGQSLTLIATANQGSEATYESGFVIDKFPISRPNLTFSTLTVSNMSPEDSSIYLCSVEQGRGYTFGSGTRLTVV.

The chain has TRBV13 and TRBJ1-1, with 7 bases identical to TRBD1. Trimming at V came to 5 bases and at J to 2 bases, leaving 5 bases not matched to a gene. Germline V gene lookup returns CDR1 PRHDT and CDR2 FYEKMQ (reference sequence). This CDR3 is 14 amino acids long. The CDR3 DNA follows: TGTGCCAGCAGCCCGACAGGGAGCAACACTGAAGCTTTCTTT. Residues: CASSPTGSNTEAFF.

This chain joins TRBV5-4 and TRBJ1-2, with 7 bases identical to TRBD1. Trimming took 0 bases from V and 0 from J; bases not matched to a gene: 2. Germline CDR1 and CDR2: SGHNT and YYREEE (reference sequence). The CDR3 consists of 15 residues. CDR3 amino acids: CASSLEGQTNYGYTF. CDR3 DNA: TGTGCCAGCAGCTTGGAGGGACAGACTAACTATGGCTACACCTTC.

This clone was picked up one time. This chain uses TRBV7-2 with TRBJ1-5; TRBD1 matches 8 bases. Germline loops: CDR1 SGHTA, CDR2 FQGNSA. The CDR3 consists of 14 residues. V dropped 5 bases and J dropped 5; count of bases not matched to a gene: 5. The CDR3, as DNA: TGTGCCAGCAGCGCGGACAGGGTTTATCAGCCCCAGCATTTT. Protein sequence: CASSADRVYQPQHF.

The V gene is TRBV13, the J gene TRBJ2-7, with 13 bases that match TRBD2. This CDR3 has 14 amino acids. The germline CDR1 and CDR2 sequences are PRHDT and FYEKMQ (reference sequence). V dropped 5 bases and J dropped 7; count of bases not matched to a gene: 5. CDR3 sequence: CASSRLAGGGEQYF. Here the CDR3 DNA reads TGTGCCAGCAGCCGACTAGCGGGGGGTGGTGAGCAGTACTTC. The variable domain in full, with the rest retrieved from reference TRBV13 and TRBJ2-7, is AAGVIQSPRHLIKEKRETATLKCYPIPRHDTVYWYQQGPGQDPQFLISFYEKMQSDKGSIPDRFSAQQFSDYHSELNMSSLELGDSALYFCASSRLAGGGEQYFGPGTRLTVT.

The rearrangement links TRBV5-1 to TRBJ2-7; D is perhaps TRBD2 (6 bases). Germline V gene lookup returns CDR1 SGHRS and CDR2 YFSETQ. V was shortened by 4 bases and J by 4 bases, with 21 bases between the two germline ends. The CDR3 totals 16 residues. CDR3 loop: CASSPGGFQGGYEQYF. CDR3 DNA sequence: TGCGCCAGCAGCCCCGGCGGTTTTCAGGGAGGATACGAGCAGTACTTC.

The gene calls are TRBV9 and TRBJ2-2; 8 nucleotides align to TRBD1. This CDR3 is 18 amino acids long. Losses at the gene ends were 0 bases for V and 6 bases for J; bases not matched to a gene: 13. Germline V lookup: CDR1 SGDLS, CDR2 YYNGEE. DNA for the CDR3: TGTGCCAGCAGCGTAGCTCCAGGGGGCCCCATGTTTTCCGGGGAGCTGTTTTTT. Translated: CASSVAPGGPMFSGELFF.